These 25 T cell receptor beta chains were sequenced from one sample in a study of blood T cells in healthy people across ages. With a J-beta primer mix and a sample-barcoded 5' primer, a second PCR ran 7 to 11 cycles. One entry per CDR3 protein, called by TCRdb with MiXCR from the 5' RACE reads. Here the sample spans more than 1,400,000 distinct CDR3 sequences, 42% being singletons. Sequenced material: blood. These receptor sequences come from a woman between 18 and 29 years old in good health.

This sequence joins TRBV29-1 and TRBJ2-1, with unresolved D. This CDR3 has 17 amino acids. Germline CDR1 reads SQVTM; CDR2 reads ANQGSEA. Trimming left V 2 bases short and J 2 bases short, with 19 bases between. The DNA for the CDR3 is TGCAGCGTTGAACTCCACATAGCCCGAATAACCTACAATGAGCAGTTCTTC. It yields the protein CSVELHIARITYNEQFF.

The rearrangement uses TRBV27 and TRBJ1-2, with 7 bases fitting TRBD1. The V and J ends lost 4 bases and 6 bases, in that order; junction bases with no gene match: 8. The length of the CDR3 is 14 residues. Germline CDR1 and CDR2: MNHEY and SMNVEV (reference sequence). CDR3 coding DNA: TGTGCCAGCAGTTCCCCCGACAGGGCCCATGGCTACACCTTC. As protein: CASSSPDRAHGYTF.

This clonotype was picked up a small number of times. The CDR3 loop is CASSFLGSTGETQYF. The CDR3 coding sequence is TGTGCCAGCAGTTTCCTCGGTTCCACGGGCGAGACCCAGTACTTC. J is TRBJ2-5 and V is TRBV6-5; D ambiguous. The CDR3 is 15 residues long. Deletions cut 4 bases from V and 5 bases from J, with 17 bases between. The germline gives CDR1 MNHEY, CDR2 SVGAGI.

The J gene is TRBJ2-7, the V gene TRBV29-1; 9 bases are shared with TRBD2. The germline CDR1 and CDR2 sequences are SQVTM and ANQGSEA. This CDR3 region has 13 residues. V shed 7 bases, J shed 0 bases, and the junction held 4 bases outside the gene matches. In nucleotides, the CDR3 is TGCAGCGCCGCGGGGGGGGCCTCCTACGAGCAGTACTTC. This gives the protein CSAAGGASYEQYF.

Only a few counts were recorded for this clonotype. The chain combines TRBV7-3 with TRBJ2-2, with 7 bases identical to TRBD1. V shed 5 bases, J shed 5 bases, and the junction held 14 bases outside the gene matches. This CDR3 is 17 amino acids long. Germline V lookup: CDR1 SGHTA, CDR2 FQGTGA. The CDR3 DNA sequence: TGTGCCAGCAGCGCCCGGCCACACAGGGGACGAACCGGGGAGCTGTTTTTT. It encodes CASSARPHRGRTGELFF. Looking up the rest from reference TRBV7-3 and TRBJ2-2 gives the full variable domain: GAGVSQTPSNKVTEKGKYVELRCDPISGHTALYWYRQSLGQGPEFLIYFQGTGAADDSGLPNDRFFAVRPEGSVSTLKIQRTERGDSAVYLCASSARPHRGRTGELFFGEGSRLTVL.

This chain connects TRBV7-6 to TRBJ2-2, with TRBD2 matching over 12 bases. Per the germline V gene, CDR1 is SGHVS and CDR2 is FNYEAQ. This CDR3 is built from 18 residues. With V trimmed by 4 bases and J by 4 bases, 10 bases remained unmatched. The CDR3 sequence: CASSSSPSGRGSTGELFF. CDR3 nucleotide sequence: TGTGCCAGCAGCTCCTCCCCTAGCGGGAGGGGTAGCACCGGGGAGCTGTTTTTT.

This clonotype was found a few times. The CDR3 protein is CASSYGDERGEQFF. Written as DNA, the CDR3 is TGTGCCAGCAGTTATGGTGACGAACGGGGTGAGCAGTTCTTC. The chain couples TRBV6-5 to TRBJ2-1; perhaps TRBD2 as D (5 bases). CDR3 length: 14 amino acids. In germline, CDR1 is MNHEY, CDR2 SVGAGI. Trimming removed 3 bases from V and 9 bases from J, with 15 bases in between.

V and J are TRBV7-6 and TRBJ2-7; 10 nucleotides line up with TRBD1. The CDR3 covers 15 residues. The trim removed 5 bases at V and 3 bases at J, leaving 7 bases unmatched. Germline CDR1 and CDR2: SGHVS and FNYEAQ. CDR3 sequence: CASSRGQGEFYEQYF. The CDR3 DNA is TGTGCCAGCAGCCGAGGACAGGGGGAATTCTACGAGCAGTACTTC.

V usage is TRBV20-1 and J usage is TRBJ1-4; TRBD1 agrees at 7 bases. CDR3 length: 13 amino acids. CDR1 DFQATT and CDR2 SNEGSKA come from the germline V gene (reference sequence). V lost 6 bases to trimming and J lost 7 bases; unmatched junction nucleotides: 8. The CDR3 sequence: CSANDRAGEKLFF. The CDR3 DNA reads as TGCAGTGCCAACGACAGGGCGGGTGAAAAACTGTTTTTT.

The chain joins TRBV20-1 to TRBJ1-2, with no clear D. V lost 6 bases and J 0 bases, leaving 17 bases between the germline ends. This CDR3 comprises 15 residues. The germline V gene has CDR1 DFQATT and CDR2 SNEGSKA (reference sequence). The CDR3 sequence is CSASIGSTSNYGYTF. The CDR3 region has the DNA TGCAGTGCCAGCATTGGGAGCACTTCTAACTATGGCTACACCTTC.

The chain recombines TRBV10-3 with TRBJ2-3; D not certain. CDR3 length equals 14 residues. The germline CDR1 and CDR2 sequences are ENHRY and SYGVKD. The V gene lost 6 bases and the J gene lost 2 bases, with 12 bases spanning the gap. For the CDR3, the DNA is TGTGCCATCAGCCCTGGACCCCACACAGATACGCAGTATTTT. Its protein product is CAISPGPHTDTQYF.

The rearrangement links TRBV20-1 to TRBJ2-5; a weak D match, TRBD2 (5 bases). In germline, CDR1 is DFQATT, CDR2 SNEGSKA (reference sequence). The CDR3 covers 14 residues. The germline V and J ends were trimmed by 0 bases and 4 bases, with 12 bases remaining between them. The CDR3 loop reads CSARDGVFGETQYF. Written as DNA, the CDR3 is TGCAGTGCTAGAGACGGGGTTTTTGGAGAGACCCAGTACTTC.

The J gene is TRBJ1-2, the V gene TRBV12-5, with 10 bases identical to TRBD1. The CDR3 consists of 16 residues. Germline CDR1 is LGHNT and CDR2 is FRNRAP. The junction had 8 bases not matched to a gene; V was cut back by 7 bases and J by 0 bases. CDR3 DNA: TGTGCTAGTGCCCACGGACAGGGGGAAGCTAACTATGGCTACACCTTC. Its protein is CASAHGQGEANYGYTF.

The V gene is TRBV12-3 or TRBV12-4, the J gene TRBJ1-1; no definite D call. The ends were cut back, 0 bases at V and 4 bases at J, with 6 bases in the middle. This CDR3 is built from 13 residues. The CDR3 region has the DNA TGTGCCAGCAGTTTAGCGGACCCCACTGAAGCTTTCTTT. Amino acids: CASSLADPTEAFF.

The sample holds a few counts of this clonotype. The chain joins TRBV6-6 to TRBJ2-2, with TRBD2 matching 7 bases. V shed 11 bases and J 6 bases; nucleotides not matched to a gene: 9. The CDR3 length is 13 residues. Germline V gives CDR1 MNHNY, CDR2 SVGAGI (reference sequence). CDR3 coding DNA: TGTGCCGGGGGGGACGGGTACGCCGGGGAGCTGTTTTTT. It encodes CAGGDGYAGELFF.

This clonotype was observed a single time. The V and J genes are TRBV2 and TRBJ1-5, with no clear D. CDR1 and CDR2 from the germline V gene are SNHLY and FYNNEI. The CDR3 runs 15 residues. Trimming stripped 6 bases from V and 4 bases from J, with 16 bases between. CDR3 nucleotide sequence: TGTGCCAGCAGCCCCGATCGCACTCCTAATCAGCCCCAGCATTTT. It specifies CASSPDRTPNQPQHF.

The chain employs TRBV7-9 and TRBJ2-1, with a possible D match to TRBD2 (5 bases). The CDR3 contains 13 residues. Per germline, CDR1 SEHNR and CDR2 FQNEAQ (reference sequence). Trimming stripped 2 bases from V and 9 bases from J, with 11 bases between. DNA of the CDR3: TGTGCCAGCAGCTTAAAGGGCGCGGGTGAGCAGTTCTTC. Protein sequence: CASSLKGAGEQFF.

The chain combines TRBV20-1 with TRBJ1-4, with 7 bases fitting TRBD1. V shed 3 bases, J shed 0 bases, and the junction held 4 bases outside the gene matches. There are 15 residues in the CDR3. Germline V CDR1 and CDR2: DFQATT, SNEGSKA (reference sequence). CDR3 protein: CSASRTGSTNEKLFF. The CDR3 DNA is TGCAGTGCTAGTCGGACAGGCTCAACTAATGAAAAACTGTTTTTT.

CDR3 sequence reads: CASSLEVAGEGVGEQFF. Written as DNA, the CDR3 is TGTGCCAGCAGTTTAGAGGTGGCGGGAGAAGGGGTTGGGGAGCAGTTCTTC. The J gene is TRBJ2-1, the V gene TRBV12-3 or TRBV12-4; 7 positions agree with TRBD2. Trimming took 1 base from V and 10 from J; bases not matched to a gene: 16. This CDR3 region has 17 residues.

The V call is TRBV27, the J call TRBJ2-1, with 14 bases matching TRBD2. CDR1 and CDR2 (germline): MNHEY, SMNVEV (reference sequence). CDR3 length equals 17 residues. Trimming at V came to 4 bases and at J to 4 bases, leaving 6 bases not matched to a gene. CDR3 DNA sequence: TGTGCCAGCAGTTCGAGTGGACTAGCGGGGGGTTACAATGAGCAGTTCTTC. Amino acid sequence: CASSSSGLAGGYNEQFF.

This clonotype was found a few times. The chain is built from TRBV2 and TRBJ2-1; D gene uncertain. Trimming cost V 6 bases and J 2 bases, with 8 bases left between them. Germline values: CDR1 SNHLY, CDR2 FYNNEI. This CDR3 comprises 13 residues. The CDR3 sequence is CASRASPYNEQFF. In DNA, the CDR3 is TGTGCCAGCAGGGCTAGTCCCTACAATGAGCAGTTCTTC.

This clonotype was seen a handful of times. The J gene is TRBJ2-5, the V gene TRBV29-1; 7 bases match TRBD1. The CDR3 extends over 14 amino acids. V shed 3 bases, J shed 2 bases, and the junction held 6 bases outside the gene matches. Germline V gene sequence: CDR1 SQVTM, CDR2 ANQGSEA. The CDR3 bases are TGCAGCGTTGACTCGGGGACAGATCAAGAGACCCAGTACTTC. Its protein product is CSVDSGTDQETQYF.

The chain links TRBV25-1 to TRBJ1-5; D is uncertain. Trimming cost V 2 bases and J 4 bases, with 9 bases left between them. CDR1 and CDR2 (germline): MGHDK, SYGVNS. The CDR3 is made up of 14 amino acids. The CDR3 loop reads CASSEVGKNQPQHF. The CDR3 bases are TGTGCCAGCAGTGAAGTGGGAAAAAATCAGCCCCAGCATTTT.

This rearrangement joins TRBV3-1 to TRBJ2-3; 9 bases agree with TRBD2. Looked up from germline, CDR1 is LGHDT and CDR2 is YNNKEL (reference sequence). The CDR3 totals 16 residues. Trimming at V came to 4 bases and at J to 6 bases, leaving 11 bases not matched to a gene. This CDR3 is CASSPWVSGRRDTQYF. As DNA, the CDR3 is TGTGCCAGCAGCCCGTGGGTCAGCGGGAGGCGGGATACGCAGTATTTT.

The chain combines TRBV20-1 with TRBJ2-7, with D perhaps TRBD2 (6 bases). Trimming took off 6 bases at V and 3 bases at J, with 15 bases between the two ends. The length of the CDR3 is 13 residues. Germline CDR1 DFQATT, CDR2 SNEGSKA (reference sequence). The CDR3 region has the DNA TGCAGTGCGTCACCGGGACTCGACTACGAGCAGTACTTC. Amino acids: CSASPGLDYEQYF.